This TCR beta chain was identified in a study of blood T cell repertoires in COVID-19. For the study at large: Samples of COVID-19 (acute and convalescent) were obtained from the United States, Italy and Spain.

The V and J ends lost 9 bases and 1 base respectively, with 24 bases between them. The germline V gene has CDR1 LNHDA and CDR2 SQIVND (reference sequence). The CDR3 totals 17 residues. As processed by the authors: Quantification of nucleated cells was approximated via reference gene primer amplification. The table came from immunoSEQ multiplex PCR; TCRdb's copy has only in-frame clones and leaves some out. The V and J calls and clone size are taken from that table; D and trimming were inferred from the DNA. The data hold roughly 110,000 clones, with about four fifths observed a single time. The sequenced material came from peripheral blood. This receptor was obtained from a man between 65 and 85 years old with acute or convalescent COVID-19. The genes are TRBV19 and TRBJ1-2; weak D call: TRBD1 (5 bases). The CDR3 sequence: CASPRGGRGDINYGYTF. The CDR3 DNA reads TGTGCCAGCCCACGGGGGGGTAGGGGAGATATTAACTATGGCTACACCTTC.